This T cell receptor beta chain appears in the sequencing data of a study of response to subunit inactivated influenza vaccine. Comments on this clonotype: Its antigen remains unknown.

The study, taken as a whole, reports: The authors offered the suggestion that each seasonal influenza vaccination recruits few new T cells.

V was shortened by 2 bases and J by 4 bases, with 5 bases between the two germline ends. The CDR3 covers 12 residues. Germline V gene sequence: CDR1 MNHEY, CDR2 SVGEGT. One entry per CDR3 protein, called by TCRdb with MiXCR from the RT-PCR reads. The table shows just over 300,000 distinct CDR3 sequences, with 22% occurring only once. This chain links TRBV6-2 or TRBV6-3 with TRBJ1-1; D is unclear. This material consisted of PBMCs from blood, taken 21 months after vaccination. The sequence derives from a man between 50 and 75 years old who received an inactivated influenza vaccine. The CDR3 DNA is TGTGCCAGCAGTTACCTCGGCACTGAAGCTTTCTTT. Amino acid sequence: CASSYLGTEAFF.